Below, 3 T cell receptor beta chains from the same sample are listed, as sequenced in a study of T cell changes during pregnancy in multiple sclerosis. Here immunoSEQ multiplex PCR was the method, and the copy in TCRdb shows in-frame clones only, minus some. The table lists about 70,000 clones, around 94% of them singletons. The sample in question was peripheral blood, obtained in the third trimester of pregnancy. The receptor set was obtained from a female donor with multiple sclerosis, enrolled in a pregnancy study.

The CDR3 reads CASSDGGQGISGANVLTF. DNA for the CDR3: TGTGCCAGCAGTGACGGGGGACAGGGGATTTCTGGGGCCAACGTCCTGACTTTC. The chain has TRBV25-1 and TRBJ2-6; 10 positions match TRBD1. The germline V gene has CDR1 MGHDK and CDR2 SYGVNS. CDR3 length: 18 residues. After removal of 3 bases from V and 1 base from J, the junction contained 6 bases not matched to a gene. Supplemented by reference TRBV25-1 and TRBJ2-6, the full variable domain reads EADIYQTPRYLVIGTGKKITLECSQTMGHDKMYWYQQDPGMELHLIHYSYGVNSTEKGDLSSESTVSRIRTEHFPLTLESARPSHTSQYLCASSDGGQGISGANVLTFGAGSRLTVL.

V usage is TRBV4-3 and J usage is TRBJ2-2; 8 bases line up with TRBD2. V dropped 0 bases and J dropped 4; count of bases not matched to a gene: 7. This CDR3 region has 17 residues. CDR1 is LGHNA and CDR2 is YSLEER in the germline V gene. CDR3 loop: CASSQDRGGGGTGELFF. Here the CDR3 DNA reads TGCGCCAGCAGCCAAGATCGGGGGGGAGGGGGCACCGGGGAGCTGTTTTTT.

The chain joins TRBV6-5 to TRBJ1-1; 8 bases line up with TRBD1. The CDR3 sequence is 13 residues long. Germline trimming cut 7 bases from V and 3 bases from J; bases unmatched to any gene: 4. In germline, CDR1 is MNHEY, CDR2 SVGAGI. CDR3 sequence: CASNTGGYTEAFF. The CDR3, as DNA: TGTGCCAGCAATACAGGGGGGTACACTGAAGCTTTCTTT.